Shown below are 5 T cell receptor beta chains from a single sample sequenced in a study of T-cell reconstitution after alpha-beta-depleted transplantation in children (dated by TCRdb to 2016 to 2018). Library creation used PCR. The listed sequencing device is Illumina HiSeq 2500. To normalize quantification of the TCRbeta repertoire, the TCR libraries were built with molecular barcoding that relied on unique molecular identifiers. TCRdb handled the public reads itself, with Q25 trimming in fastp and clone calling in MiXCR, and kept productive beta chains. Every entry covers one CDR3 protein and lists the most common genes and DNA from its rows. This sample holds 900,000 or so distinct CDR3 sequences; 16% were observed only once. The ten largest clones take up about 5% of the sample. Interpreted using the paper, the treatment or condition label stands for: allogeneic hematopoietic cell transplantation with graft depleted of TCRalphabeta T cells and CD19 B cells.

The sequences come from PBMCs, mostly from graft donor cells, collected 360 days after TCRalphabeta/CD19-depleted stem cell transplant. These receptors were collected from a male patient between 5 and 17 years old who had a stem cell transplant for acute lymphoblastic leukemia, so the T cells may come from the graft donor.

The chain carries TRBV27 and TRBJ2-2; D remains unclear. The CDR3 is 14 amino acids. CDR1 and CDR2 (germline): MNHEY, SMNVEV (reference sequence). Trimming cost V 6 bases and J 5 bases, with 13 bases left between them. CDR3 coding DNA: TGTGCCAGCAGCACCGGGTCGTATACCGGGGAGCTGTTTTTT. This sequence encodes CASSTGSYTGELFF.

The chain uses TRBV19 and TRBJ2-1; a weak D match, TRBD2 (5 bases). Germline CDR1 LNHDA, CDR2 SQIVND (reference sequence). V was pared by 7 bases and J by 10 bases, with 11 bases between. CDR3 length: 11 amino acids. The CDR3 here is CASTRGREQFF. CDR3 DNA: TGTGCCAGTACACGGGGAAGGGAGCAGTTCTTC.

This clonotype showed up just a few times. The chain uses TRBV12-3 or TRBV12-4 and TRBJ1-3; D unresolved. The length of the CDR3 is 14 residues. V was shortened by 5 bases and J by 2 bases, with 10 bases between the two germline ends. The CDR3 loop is CASSQNPPGNTIYF. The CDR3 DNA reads TGTGCCAGCAGTCAAAATCCCCCTGGAAACACCATATATTTT.

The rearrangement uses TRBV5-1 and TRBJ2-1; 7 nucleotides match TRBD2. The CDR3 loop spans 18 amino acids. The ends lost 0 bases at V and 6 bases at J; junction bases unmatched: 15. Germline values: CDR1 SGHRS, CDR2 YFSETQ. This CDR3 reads CASSLAGGRLASVNEQFF. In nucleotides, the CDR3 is TGCGCCAGCAGCTTGGCAGGCGGGAGACTAGCTTCGGTCAATGAGCAGTTCTTC.

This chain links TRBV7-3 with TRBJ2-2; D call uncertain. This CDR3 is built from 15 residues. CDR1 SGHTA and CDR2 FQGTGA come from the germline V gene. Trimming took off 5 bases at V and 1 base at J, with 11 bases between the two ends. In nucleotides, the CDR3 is TGTGCCAGCAGCCGAGATGGAGTGAACACCGGGGAGCTGTTTTTT. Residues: CASSRDGVNTGELFF. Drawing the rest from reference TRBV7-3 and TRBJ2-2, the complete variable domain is GAGVSQTPSNKVTEKGKYVELRCDPISGHTALYWYRQSLGQGPEFLIYFQGTGAADDSGLPNDRFFAVRPEGSVSTLKIQRTERGDSAVYLCASSRDGVNTGELFFGEGSRLTVL.